Below are 17 T cell receptor beta chains sequenced from a single sample in a study. From the 5' RACE reads, TCRdb called clonotypes with MiXCR, one entry per CDR3 protein. This sample carries tens of thousands of distinct CDR3 sequences, under 25% of them seen once, and the ten largest clones take about 3%. Input material: memory CD4+ T cells sorted from a lymph node. Regarding subset: memory CD4+ T cells, CD4+CD45RO+CD25-. These receptors were collected from a female donor with breast cancer.

Comment on this clonotype: Given a much more abundant clone one base away, this may be a read error. The final CDR3 position lacks the conserved phenylalanine or tryptophan, pointing to a likely read error. The genes are TRBV5-1 and TRBJ1-1; no definite D call. Trimming removed 0 bases at V and 0 bases at J, with 9 bases between. The CDR3 is 15 amino acids. Germline V gene sequence: CDR1 SGHRS, CDR2 YFSETQ. The CDR3 region is CASSLGSPMNTEAFS. In nucleotides, the CDR3 is TGCGCCAGCAGCTTGGGTAGCCCTATGAACACTGAAGCTTTCTCT.

This clonotype was detected a few times. The chain employs TRBV6-2 or TRBV6-3 and TRBJ1-1; D is uncertain. In germline, CDR1 is MNHEY, CDR2 SVGEGT. The CDR3 sequence is 15 residues long. V dropped 2 bases and J dropped 0 bases, with 10 bases sitting between them. The CDR3, as DNA: TGTGCCAGCAGTTACCCCGCAGCTATGAACACTGAAGCTTTCTTT. Translated, it gives CASSYPAAMNTEAFF.

This clonotype was seen more than once but under ten times. The junction departs from the called germline gene at one end, perhaps through a read error. The chain is built from TRBV6-1 and TRBJ2-5; weak D call: TRBD2 (7 bases). Germline V gene sequence: CDR1 MNHNS, CDR2 SASEGT. The CDR3 covers 18 residues. CDR3 amino acids: CASSEKRNGGPHQETQCF. The CDR3 DNA reads TGTGCCAGCAGTGAAAAGAGGAACGGGGGGCCCCACCAAGAGACCCAGTGCTTC.

The gene calls are TRBV20-1 and TRBJ2-5; 14 bases agree with TRBD2. CDR3 length: 17 residues. With V trimmed by 4 bases and J by 3 bases, 10 bases remained unmatched. Germline CDR1 is DFQATT and CDR2 is SNEGSKA (reference sequence). The CDR3 DNA is TGCAGTGCTATACAGACTAGCGGGAGGGCCTATGAAGAGACCCAGTACTTC. It encodes CSAIQTSGRAYEETQYF.

This clonotype has more than one count but fewer than ten. The rearrangement uses TRBV7-2 and TRBJ2-7; TRBD2 agrees at 7 bases. The junction had 13 bases not matched to a gene; V was cut back by 1 base and J by 1 base. The germline gives CDR1 SGHTA, CDR2 FQGNSA. The CDR3 is made up of 18 amino acids. In DNA, the CDR3 is TGTGCCAGCAGCTTAGAACCTCTGGGACGGGGAGGGTCCTACGAGCAGTACTTC. Residues: CASSLEPLGRGGSYEQYF.

This clonotype was recorded at least ten times. This chain uses TRBV6-1 with TRBJ1-1; a possible D gene is TRBD1 (6 bases). The V and J ends lost 11 bases and 10 bases respectively, with 23 bases between them. CDR3 length: 13 residues. Germline CDR1 and CDR2: MNHNS and SASEGT. The DNA for the CDR3 is TGTGCCGTACTACCAACAGGGAGGGGTATAGCTTTCTTT. Translating it yields CAVLPTGRGIAFF.

This clonotype was seen once. This rearrangement joins TRBV9 to TRBJ1-2; TRBD1 is a possible D gene (5 bases). The V and J ends lost 0 bases and 5 bases respectively, with 14 bases between them. Germline lookup yields CDR1 SGDLS and CDR2 YYNGEE. CDR3 length: 15 amino acids. CDR3 in DNA: TGTGCCAGCAGCGTAGCAGGGAATGGGCCGTATGGCTACACCTTC. Protein product: CASSVAGNGPYGYTF.

This clonotype was seen only a few times. The chain couples TRBV20-1 to TRBJ2-4, with D possibly TRBD1 on 6 matching bases. Trimming shortened V by 6 bases and J by 1 base, and 10 bases separated the two germline ends. Germline CDR1 DFQATT, CDR2 SNEGSKA (reference sequence). The CDR3 is 13 amino acids. CDR3 residues: CSADDRAKNIQYF. The CDR3 DNA is TGCAGTGCAGATGACAGGGCCAAAAACATTCAGTACTTC.

Only a few counts were recorded for this clonotype. The chain couples TRBV24-1 to TRBJ2-1; D may be TRBD2 (6 bases). Germline loops: CDR1 KGHDR, CDR2 SFDVKD. This CDR3 has 14 amino acids. The germline V and J ends were trimmed by 5 bases and 2 bases, with 9 bases remaining between them. CDR3 sequence (DNA): TGTGCCACCAGTGCAGGAGGGGCCTACAATGAGCAGTTCTTC. As protein: CATSAGGAYNEQFF.

Only a few counts were recorded for this clonotype. J is TRBJ1-4 and V is TRBV5-1; 7 bases map to TRBD1. CDR1 is SGHRS and CDR2 is YFSETQ in the germline V gene. With V trimmed by 4 bases and J by 7 bases, 7 bases remained unmatched. The CDR3 runs to 14 residues. In DNA form, the CDR3 reads TGCGCCAGCAGCACGGGGGACAGATCTGAAAAACTGTTTTTT. Its protein product is CASSTGDRSEKLFF. The whole variable domain, filled in from reference TRBV5-1 and TRBJ1-4, reads KAGVTQTPRYLIKTRGQQVTLSCSPISGHRSVSWYQQTPGQGLQFLFEYFSETQRNKGNFPGRFSGRQFSNSRSEMNVSTLELGDSALYLCASSTGDRSEKLFFGSGTQLSVL.

The chain recombines TRBV7-2 with TRBJ1-1; D gene uncertain. CDR1 and CDR2 (germline): SGHTA, FQGNSA. This CDR3 is 11 amino acids long. The V and J ends lost 4 bases and 11 bases respectively, with 11 bases between them. The CDR3, as DNA: TGTGCCAGCAGCTCTGTGGGCCGGGCTTTCTTT. Its translation: CASSSVGRAFF.

The chain combines TRBV20-1 with TRBJ1-2, with 8 bases lining up with TRBD1. V lost 6 bases to trimming and J lost 8 bases; unmatched junction nucleotides: 11. Germline V lookup: CDR1 DFQATT, CDR2 SNEGSKA (reference sequence). This CDR3 region has 13 residues. The CDR3 DNA reads TGCAGTGCGAACCCCCAGGGGGCTAAGGGCTACACCTTC. Its protein is CSANPQGAKGYTF.

With respect to this clonotype: The junction shows a germline mismatch at one end, possibly a read error. V is TRBV7-8 and J is TRBJ1-6; possible D gene TRBD1, 5 bases. The CDR3 extends over 15 amino acids. Germline loops: CDR1 SGHVS, CDR2 FQNEAQ. DNA for the CDR3: TGTGCCAGCAGCTTAGAGGGGAAGGGGATTTCACCCTTCCACTTT. Translation gives CASSLEGKGISPFHF.

The table lists this clonotype with a few counts. This rearrangement joins TRBV6-5 to TRBJ2-7; 7 bases are shared with TRBD1. The CDR3 runs to 15 residues. V lost 7 bases and J lost 0; bases outside the gene matches: 9. Germline CDR1 and CDR2: MNHEY and SVGAGI. The CDR3 sequence is CASKPDRDLSYEQYF. CDR3 DNA: TGTGCCAGCAAACCCGACAGGGACCTCTCCTACGAGCAGTACTTC.

This chain connects TRBV7-2 to TRBJ2-4; 8 nucleotides line up with TRBD2. The CDR3 loop spans 15 amino acids. The J segment lost 9 bases and the V segment lost 5 bases, leaving 12 bases of the junction unmatched. Germline V CDR1 and CDR2: SGHTA, FQGNSA. The CDR3 loop reads CASSRGSGRGSIQYF. CDR3 nucleotides: TGTGCCAGCAGCCGTGGCAGCGGGAGAGGGAGCATTCAGTACTTC.

Written as DNA, the CDR3 is TGCGCCAGCAGCTTGGCGTCAACTAGCACAGATACGCAGTATTTT. Translated, it gives CASSLASTSTDTQYF. The J gene is TRBJ2-3, the V gene TRBV5-1; no clear D gene. The V gene's germline CDR1 is SGHRS and CDR2 YFSETQ. The CDR3 has 15 residues. V was trimmed by 0 bases and J by 0 bases, leaving 8 bases between them.

This clonotype was observed a handful of times. The V call is TRBV5-1, the J call TRBJ2-5; D may correspond to TRBD1 or TRBD2 (5 bases each). Germline CDR1 and CDR2: SGHRS and YFSETQ. The CDR3 length is 12 residues. The V and J ends lost 7 bases and 4 bases respectively, with 11 bases between them. The CDR3 here is CASAPRGETQYF. CDR3 nucleotide sequence: TGCGCCAGCGCCCCGAGGGGAGAGACCCAGTACTTC. The full variable domain, with the rest looked up from reference TRBV5-1 and TRBJ2-5, is KAGVTQTPRYLIKTRGQQVTLSCSPISGHRSVSWYQQTPGQGLQFLFEYFSETQRNKGNFPGRFSGRQFSNSRSEMNVSTLELGDSALYLCASAPRGETQYFGPGTRLLVL.